This entry lists 10 T cell receptor beta chains sequenced from one sample in a study of blood T cell repertoires in COVID-19. Sequenced by immunoSEQ multiplex PCR; TCRdb stores in-frame clones only, minus some. Of approximately 200,000 clones in the sample, 80% to 90% were seen once. Material for sequencing was peripheral blood. These receptors all come from an older man with active or convalescent COVID-19.

The chain is built from TRBV5-1 and TRBJ2-1; D is undetermined. V lost 4 bases and J 6 bases, leaving 11 bases between the germline ends. Germline CDR1 is SGHRS and CDR2 is YFSETQ. The CDR3 is 13 residues long. DNA of the CDR3: TGCGCCAGCAGCCCATCCGGTAGCAATGAGCAGTTCTTC. The encoded protein is CASSPSGSNEQFF.

V gene TRBV21-1 combines with J gene TRBJ1-2. TRBV21-1 is noted as a pseudogene. This CDR3 is 16 amino acids long. The CDR3 sequence is CASSKDRVGVIDRYTF. The CDR3 DNA follows: TGTGCCAGCAGCAAAGATAGGGTCGGGGTGATCGACCGCTACACCTTC.

This clone has a single count. The CDR3 DNA reads TGTGCCAGCAGTTTATCAGGGGGTGAAAACATTCAGTACTTC. Amino acid sequence: CASSLSGGENIQYF. The genes are TRBV28 and TRBJ2-4, with 7 bases lining up with TRBD1. Germline CDR1 and CDR2: MDHEN and SYDVKM. The CDR3 totals 14 residues. Trimming removed 1 base from V and 5 bases from J; junction bases left unmatched: 2.

The V call is TRBV24-1, the J call TRBJ2-1; 9 bases fit TRBD2. Germline V gene lookup returns CDR1 KGHDR and CDR2 SFDVKD. Trimming cost V 6 bases and J 1 base; bases outside gene matches: 9. The CDR3 runs 17 residues. CDR3 nucleotides: TGTGCCACCAGTAGTCCTAGCGGGATCGGTTCCTACAATGAGCAGTTCTTC. Its protein product is CATSSPSGIGSYNEQFF.

The chain links TRBV10-1 to TRBJ2-7, with D maybe TRBD1 (6 bases). The CDR3 has 15 residues. Trimming removed 1 base from V and 6 bases from J, with 16 bases in between. CDR1 is WNHNN and CDR2 is SYGVQD in the germline V gene (reference sequence). This CDR3 is CASSECPDRSCEQYF. The CDR3 DNA reads TGCGCCAGCAGTGAGTGCCCCGACAGGTCTTGCGAGCAGTACTTC.

The rearrangement joins TRBV7-2 to TRBJ2-7; 7 bases are shared with TRBD1. The CDR3 contains 14 residues. V shed 6 bases and J 3 bases; nucleotides not matched to a gene: 8. CDR1 and CDR2 from the germline V gene are SGHTA and FQGNSA. The CDR3 bases are TGTGCCAGCAGGGGTTCGTCAGGGGGCTACGAGCAGTACTTC. This gives the protein CASRGSSGGYEQYF. Combining the CDR3 with reference TRBV7-2 and TRBJ2-7 gives the whole variable domain GAGVSQSPSNKVTEKGKDVELRCDPISGHTALYWYRQSLGQGLEFLIYFQGNSAPDKSGLPSDRFSAERTGGSVSTLTIQRTQQEDSAVYLCASRGSSGGYEQYFGPGTRLTVT.

The V gene is TRBV7-9, the J gene TRBJ2-7; D might be TRBD2 (7 bases). V lost 2 bases, J lost 0 bases, and 14 bases lay in between. From germline, CDR1 is SEHNR and CDR2 FQNEAQ (reference sequence). The CDR3 covers 16 residues. Here the CDR3 DNA reads TGTGCCAGCAGCTTATTCGGGGGGCCCTCCTCCTACGAGCAGTACTTC. Translation: CASSLFGGPSSYEQYF. The variable domain in full, with the rest retrieved from reference TRBV7-9 and TRBJ2-7, is DTGVSQNPRHKITKRGQNVTFRCDPISEHNRLYWYRQTLGQGPEFLTYFQNEAQLEKSRLLSDRFSAERPKGSFSTLEIQRTEQGDSAMYLCASSLFGGPSSYEQYFGPGTRLTVT.

In its sample, this clone was seen once. V usage is TRBV28 and J usage is TRBJ1-2; D not certain. The CDR3 is 13 amino acids. From germline, CDR1 is MDHEN and CDR2 SYDVKM. The ends were cut back, 3 bases at V and 2 bases at J, with 7 bases in the middle. The CDR3 reads CASSLGRNYGYTF. CDR3 coding DNA: TGTGCCAGCAGTTTGGGCAGGAACTATGGCTACACCTTC.

This clone was seen more than once but under ten times. V and J are TRBV18 and TRBJ2-5, with D tentatively TRBD1 (6 bases). Looked up from germline, CDR1 is KGHSH and CDR2 is LQKENI. The CDR3 is 15 amino acids. V shed 3 bases and J shed 5 bases, with 16 bases lying between them. The CDR3 DNA sequence: TGTGCCAGCTCACCGGGGCAGGGGTTGACGGAGACCCAGTACTTC. This translates into CASSPGQGLTETQYF.

This clone was seen just once. The chain joins TRBV2 to TRBJ2-2, with 7 bases matching TRBD1. The CDR3 is 15 residues long. CDR1 is SNHLY and CDR2 is FYNNEI in the germline V gene. V lost 6 bases to trimming and J lost 4 bases; unmatched junction nucleotides: 8. The chain's CDR3 is CASSRDQGVTGELFF. The CDR3 nucleotides are TGTGCCAGCAGCCGGGACCAGGGGGTCACCGGGGAGCTGTTTTTT.